These T cell receptor beta chains were read from a single sample in a study of beta chain features in type 1 diabetes. Assay used: immunoSEQ multiplex PCR; TCRdb lists only in-frame clones, some missing. The table records about 150,000 clones, about 7.8% of them present only once. Sequenced material: central memory CD4+ T cells from blood. The receptors originated from a woman aged 40 to 50 with type 1 diabetes. CDR3s include the opening cysteine and the closing phenylalanine or tryptophan. The order of the fields is V gene, D gene, J gene, clone size, CDR3 DNA, CDR3 protein. The D gene is left open where the match is weak. The listing skips clone size in some rows; elsewhere it reads once, few, many or a size class.

v_call: TRBV19
d_call: TRBD1
j_call: TRBJ1-5
clone_size: .
cdr3_nt: TGTGCCAGTAGTTCGACAGGGGGGAATCAGCCCCAGCATTTT
cdr3_aa: CASSSTGGNQPQHF

v_call: TRBV5-4
d_call: .
j_call: TRBJ1-1
clone_size: few
cdr3_nt: TGTGCCAGCAGCCAACAGGAGGGGACTGAAGCTTTCTTT
cdr3_aa: CASSQQEGTEAFF

v_call: TRBV9
d_call: TRBD2
j_call: TRBJ2-7
clone_size: .
cdr3_nt: TGTGCCAGCAGCCCAAGCCTAGCGGACTACGAGCAGTACTTC
cdr3_aa: CASSPSLADYEQYF

v_call: TRBV29-1
d_call: .
j_call: TRBJ2-3
clone_size: .
cdr3_nt: TGCAGCGCTGCCACTAGCACAGATACGCAGTATTTT
cdr3_aa: CSAATSTDTQYF

v_call: TRBV19
d_call: .
j_call: TRBJ2-1
clone_size: .
cdr3_nt: TGTGCCAGTAGGGATGGACAGAGCTCCTACAATGAGCAGTTCTTC
cdr3_aa: CASRDGQSSYNEQFF

v_call: TRBV30
d_call: .
j_call: TRBJ2-3
clone_size: .
cdr3_nt: TGTGCCTGTTCCTTGGGTGGGGCAGCCACAGATACGCAGTATTTT
cdr3_aa: CACSLGGAATDTQYF

v_call: TRBV14
d_call: .
j_call: TRBJ2-3
clone_size: few
cdr3_nt: TGTGCCAGCAGCCCATCAGGCAATGTCTTTGCAGATACGCAGTATTTT
cdr3_aa: CASSPSGNVFADTQYF

v_call: TRBV28
d_call: .
j_call: TRBJ2-1
clone_size: .
cdr3_nt: TGTGCCAGCAGTCTCCCCGTGGGGAGGAATGAGCAGTTCTTC
cdr3_aa: CASSLPVGRNEQFF

v_call: TRBV7-2
d_call: .
j_call: TRBJ2-1
clone_size: few
cdr3_nt: TGTGCCAGCAGCTCAGGCCTCGGGACACCGTACAATGAGCAGTTCTTC
cdr3_aa: CASSSGLGTPYNEQFF

v_call: TRBV11-3
d_call: .
j_call: TRBJ2-1
clone_size: .
cdr3_nt: TGTGCCAGCAGCTCACGGGAGAAGGGGCACAATGAGCAGTTCTTC
cdr3_aa: CASSSREKGHNEQFF

v_call: TRBV19
d_call: TRBD1
j_call: TRBJ2-2
clone_size: .
cdr3_nt: TGTGCCAGTAGTCCCGGGACAGCCACCGGGGAGCTGTTTTTT
cdr3_aa: CASSPGTATGELFF

v_call: TRBV29-1
d_call: .
j_call: TRBJ2-5
clone_size: .
cdr3_nt: TGCAGCGTTGAGCGTCAGGGGGAGACCCAGTACTTC
cdr3_aa: CSVERQGETQYF

v_call: TRBV27
d_call: TRBD2
j_call: TRBJ2-1
clone_size: .
cdr3_nt: TGTGCCAGCAGTTTATCCTTTGGAGGGGCGGGAGGATACTACAATGAGCAGTTCTTC
cdr3_aa: CASSLSFGGAGGYYNEQFF

v_call: TRBV2
d_call: TRBD2
j_call: TRBJ2-3
clone_size: few
cdr3_nt: TGTGCCAGCAGTGGCTTGCCCAGCGGGGGACCCACAGATACGCAGTATTTT
cdr3_aa: CASSGLPSGGPTDTQYF

v_call: TRBV11-3
d_call: .
j_call: TRBJ2-1
clone_size: .
cdr3_nt: TGTGCCAGCAGCTTACGGAACGGGGATGAGCAGTTCTTC
cdr3_aa: CASSLRNGDEQFF

v_call: TRBV28
d_call: TRBD1
j_call: TRBJ2-3
clone_size: few
cdr3_nt: TGTGCCAGCAGTTTATACCAGGGACAGGTAGATACGCAGTATTTT
cdr3_aa: CASSLYQGQVDTQYF

v_call: TRBV7-7
d_call: TRBD2
j_call: TRBJ2-3
clone_size: .
cdr3_nt: TGTGCTAGCAGCTTCGGCGGGGGTAACACAGATACGCAGTATTTT
cdr3_aa: CASSFGGGNTDTQYF

v_call: TRBV2
d_call: .
j_call: TRBJ1-1
clone_size: few
cdr3_nt: TGTGCCAGCATCCTCCAGGGTATGGCTTTCTTT
cdr3_aa: CASILQGMAFF

v_call: TRBV4-3
d_call: TRBD2
j_call: TRBJ2-7
clone_size: .
cdr3_nt: TGCGCCAGCAGCCAAGCTCCCGGACTAGCCGGCTACGAGCAGTACTTC
cdr3_aa: CASSQAPGLAGYEQYF

v_call: TRBV4-3
d_call: TRBD2
j_call: TRBJ2-1
clone_size: few
cdr3_nt: TGCGCCAGCAGCCAAGATCGGGCGGGGGGAAGCTCCTACAATGAGCAGTTCTTC
cdr3_aa: CASSQDRAGGSSYNEQFF

v_call: TRBV2
d_call: TRBD2
j_call: TRBJ2-7
clone_size: .
cdr3_nt: TGTGCCAGCAGTGTAGGACTAGCGGCTTACGAGCAGTACTTC
cdr3_aa: CASSVGLAAYEQYF

v_call: TRBV9
d_call: TRBD1
j_call: TRBJ2-3
clone_size: few
cdr3_nt: TGTGCCAGCAGCGTGACAGGGAGCACAGATACGCAGTATTTT
cdr3_aa: CASSVTGSTDTQYF

v_call: TRBV9
d_call: .
j_call: TRBJ1-1
clone_size: .
cdr3_nt: TGTGCCAGCAGCCCCCTCGTCCGGGAAGCTTTCTTT
cdr3_aa: CASSPLVREAFF

v_call: TRBV6-5
d_call: TRBD2
j_call: TRBJ2-1
clone_size: .
cdr3_nt: TGTGCCAGCAGTTCTCTAGCGGGAAGTATCTATGAGCAGTTCTTC
cdr3_aa: CASSSLAGSIYEQFF

v_call: TRBV7-2
d_call: TRBD2
j_call: TRBJ2-5
clone_size: many
cdr3_nt: TGTGCCAGCAGCTTGGACCCTAGCGGGGAGACCCAGTACTTC
cdr3_aa: CASSLDPSGETQYF

v_call: TRBV25-1
d_call: .
j_call: TRBJ2-1
clone_size: few
cdr3_nt: TGTGCCAGCAGTGATCGGAAGGGGCTCGACAATGAGCAGTTCTTC
cdr3_aa: CASSDRKGLDNEQFF

v_call: TRBV19
d_call: .
j_call: TRBJ1-6
clone_size: few
cdr3_nt: TGTGCCAGTAGTATAACGCAGGGAAACTCTTCACCCCTCCACTTT
cdr3_aa: CASSITQGNSSPLHF